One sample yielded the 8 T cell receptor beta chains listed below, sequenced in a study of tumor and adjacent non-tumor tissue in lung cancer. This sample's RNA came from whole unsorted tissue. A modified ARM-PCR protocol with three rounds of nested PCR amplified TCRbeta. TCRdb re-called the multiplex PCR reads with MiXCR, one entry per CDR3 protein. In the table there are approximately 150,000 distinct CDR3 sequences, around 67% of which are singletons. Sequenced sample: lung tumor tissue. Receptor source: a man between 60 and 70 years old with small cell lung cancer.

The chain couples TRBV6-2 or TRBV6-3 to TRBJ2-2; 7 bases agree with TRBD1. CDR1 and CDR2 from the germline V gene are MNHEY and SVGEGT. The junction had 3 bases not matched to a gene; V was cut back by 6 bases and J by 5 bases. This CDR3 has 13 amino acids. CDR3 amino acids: CASSRQGTGELFF. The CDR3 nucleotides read TGTGCCAGCAGCAGACAGGGAACCGGGGAGCTGTTTTTT.

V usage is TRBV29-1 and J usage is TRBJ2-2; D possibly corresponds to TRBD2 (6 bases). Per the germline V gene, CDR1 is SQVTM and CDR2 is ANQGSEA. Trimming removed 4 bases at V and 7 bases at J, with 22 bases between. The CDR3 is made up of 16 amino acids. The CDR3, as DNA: TGCAGCGTTGTAGGTGCACTAGCAGCGAATATCGGGGAGCTGTTTTTT. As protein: CSVVGALAANIGELFF.

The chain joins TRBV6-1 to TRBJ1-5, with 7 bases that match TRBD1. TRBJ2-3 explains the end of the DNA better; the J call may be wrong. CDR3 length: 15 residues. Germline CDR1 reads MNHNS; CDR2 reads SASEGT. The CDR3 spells CAITRTGAVNQPQYF. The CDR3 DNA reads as TGTGCCATCACCAGAACAGGGGCGGTCAATCAGCCCCAGTATTTT.

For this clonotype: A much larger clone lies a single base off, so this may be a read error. In DNA form, the CDR3 reads TGCAGCGCGGCTAGGGGACAGGGTATGGGTGAGCAGTTCTTC. This codes for CSAARGQGMGEQFF. V and J are TRBV29-1 and TRBJ2-1; 9 bases are shared with TRBD1. With 7 bases clipped from V and 9 bases from J, the junction kept 13 bases outside the gene matches. Germline V gene data show CDR1 as SQVTM and CDR2 as ANQGSEA. The CDR3 spans 14 residues.

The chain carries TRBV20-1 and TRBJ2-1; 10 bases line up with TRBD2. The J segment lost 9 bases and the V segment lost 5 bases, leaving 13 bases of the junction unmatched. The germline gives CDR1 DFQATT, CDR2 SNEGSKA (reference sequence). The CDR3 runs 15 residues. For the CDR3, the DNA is TGCAGTGCTCTTCCGGTTAGCGGGAGGATAGGTGAGCAGTTCTTC. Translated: CSALPVSGRIGEQFF.

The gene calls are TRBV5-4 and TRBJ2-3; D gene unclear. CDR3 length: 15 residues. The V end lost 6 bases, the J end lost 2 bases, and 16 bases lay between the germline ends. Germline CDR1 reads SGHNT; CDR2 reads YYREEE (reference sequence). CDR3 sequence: CASILDPGLTDTQYF. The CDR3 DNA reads TGTGCCAGCATCCTCGATCCCGGCCTCACAGATACGCAGTATTTT. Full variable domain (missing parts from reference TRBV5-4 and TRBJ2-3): ETGVTQSPTHLIKTRGQQVTLRCSSQSGHNTVSWYQQALGQGPQFIFQYYREEENGRGNFPPRFSGLQFPNYSSELNVNALELDDSALYLCASILDPGLTDTQYFGPGTRLTVL.

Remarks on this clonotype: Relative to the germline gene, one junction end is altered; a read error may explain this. The CDR3 here is CASSGRGSIYTHTQYF. CDR3 nucleotide sequence: TGTGCCAGCAGTGGTCGGGGTTCTATCTACACACATACGCAGTATTTT. The V gene is TRBV2, the J gene TRBJ2-3, with D perhaps TRBD2 (5 bases). Germline CDR1 reads SNHLY; CDR2 reads FYNNEI. The CDR3 totals 16 residues. The entire variable domain, with the rest obtained from reference TRBV2 and TRBJ2-3, is as follows: EPEVTQTPSHQVTQMGQEVILRCVPISNHLYFYWYRQILGQKVEFLVSFYNNEISEKSEIFDDQFSVERPDGSNFTLKIRSTKLEDSAMYFCASSGRGSIYTHTQYFGPGTRLTVL.

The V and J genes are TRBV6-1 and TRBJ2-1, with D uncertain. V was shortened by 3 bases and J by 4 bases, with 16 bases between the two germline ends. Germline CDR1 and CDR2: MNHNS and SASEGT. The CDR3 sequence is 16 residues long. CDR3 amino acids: CASSDGRNLGYNEQFF. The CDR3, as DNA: TGTGCCAGCAGTGACGGAAGGAATTTGGGGTACAATGAGCAGTTCTTC.